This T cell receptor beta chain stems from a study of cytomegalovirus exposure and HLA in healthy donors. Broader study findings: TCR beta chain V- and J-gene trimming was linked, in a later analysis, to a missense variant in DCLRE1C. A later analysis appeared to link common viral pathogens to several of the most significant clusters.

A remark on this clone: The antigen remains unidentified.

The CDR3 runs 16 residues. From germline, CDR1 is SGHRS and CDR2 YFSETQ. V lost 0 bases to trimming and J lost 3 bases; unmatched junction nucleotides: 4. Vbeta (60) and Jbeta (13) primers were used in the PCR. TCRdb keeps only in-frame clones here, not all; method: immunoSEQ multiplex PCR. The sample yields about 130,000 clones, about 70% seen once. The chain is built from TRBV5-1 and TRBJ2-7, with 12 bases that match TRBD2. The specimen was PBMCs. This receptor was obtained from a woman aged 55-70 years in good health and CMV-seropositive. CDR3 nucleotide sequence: TGCGCCAGCAGCTTGGATGCTAGCGGGGGGGACTACGAGCAGTACTTC. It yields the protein CASSLDASGGDYEQYF. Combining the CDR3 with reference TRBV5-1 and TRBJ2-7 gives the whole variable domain KAGVTQTPRYLIKTRGQQVTLSCSPISGHRSVSWYQQTPGQGLQFLFEYFSETQRNKGNFPGRFSGRQFSNSRSEMNVSTLELGDSALYLCASSLDASGGDYEQYFGPGTRLTVT.